This entry describes one T cell receptor (beta chain). This entry is derived from a study of T cell repertoires in cytomegalovirus infection. Study details: From public TCR beta signatures came an indication of both CMV infection and matching HLA type.

The CDR3 is made up of 15 amino acids. Losses at the gene ends were 0 bases for V and 4 bases for J; bases not matched to a gene: 4. Germline assignment: CDR1 SGHRS and CDR2 YFSETQ. TCRdb reanalysed the reads using MiXCR and keeps one entry per CDR3 protein. The table lists a few hundred thousand distinct CDR3 sequences, more than 25% of them singletons. Sequenced material: PBMCs. The sequence was collected from a human donor in good health (CMV status not recorded). Some clones in this sample may be carry-over from other donors' samples. The chain recombines TRBV5-1 with TRBJ1-5; 7 nucleotides align to TRBD1. CDR3 nucleotide sequence: TGCGCCAGCAGCTTGGCCTCAGGGGGGAATCAGCCCCAGCATTTT. Encoded protein: CASSLASGGNQPQHF.